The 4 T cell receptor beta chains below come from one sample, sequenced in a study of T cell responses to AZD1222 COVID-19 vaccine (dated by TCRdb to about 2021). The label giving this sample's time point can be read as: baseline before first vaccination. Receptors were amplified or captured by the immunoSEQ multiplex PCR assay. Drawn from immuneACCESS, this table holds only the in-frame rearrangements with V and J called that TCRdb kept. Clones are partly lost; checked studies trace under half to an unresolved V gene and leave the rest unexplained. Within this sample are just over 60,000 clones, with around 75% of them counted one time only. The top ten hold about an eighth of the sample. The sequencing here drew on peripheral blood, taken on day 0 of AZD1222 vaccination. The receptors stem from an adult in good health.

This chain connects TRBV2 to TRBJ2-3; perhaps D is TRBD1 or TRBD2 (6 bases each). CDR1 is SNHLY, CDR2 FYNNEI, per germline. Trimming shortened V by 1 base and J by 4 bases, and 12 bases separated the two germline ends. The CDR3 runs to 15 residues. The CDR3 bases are TGTGCCAGCAGTGAAGAGGGGGGTAGACCAGATACGCAGTATTTT. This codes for CASSEEGGRPDTQYF.

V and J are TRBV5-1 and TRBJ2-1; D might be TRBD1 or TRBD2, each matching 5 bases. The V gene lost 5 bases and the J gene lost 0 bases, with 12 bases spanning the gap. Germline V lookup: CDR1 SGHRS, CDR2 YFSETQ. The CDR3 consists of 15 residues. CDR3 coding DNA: TGCGCCAGCAGTCGAGGGACCAGCTCCTACAATGAGCAGTTCTTC. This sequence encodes CASSRGTSSYNEQFF. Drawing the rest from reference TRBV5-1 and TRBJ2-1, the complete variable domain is KAGVTQTPRYLIKTRGQQVTLSCSPISGHRSVSWYQQTPGQGLQFLFEYFSETQRNKGNFPGRFSGRQFSNSRSEMNVSTLELGDSALYLCASSRGTSSYNEQFFGPGTRLTVL.

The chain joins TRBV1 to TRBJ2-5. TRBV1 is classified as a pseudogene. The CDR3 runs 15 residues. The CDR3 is CTSSEIQGGQETQYF. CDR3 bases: TGCACCAGCAGCGAAATTCAGGGGGGGCAAGAGACCCAGTACTTC.

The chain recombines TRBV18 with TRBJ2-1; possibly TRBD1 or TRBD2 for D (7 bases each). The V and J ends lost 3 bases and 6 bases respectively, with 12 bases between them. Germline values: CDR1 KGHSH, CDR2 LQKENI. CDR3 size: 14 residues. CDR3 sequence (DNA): TGTGCCAGCTCACCGGGAGGGGGCCGCAATGAGCAGTTCTTC. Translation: CASSPGGGRNEQFF.